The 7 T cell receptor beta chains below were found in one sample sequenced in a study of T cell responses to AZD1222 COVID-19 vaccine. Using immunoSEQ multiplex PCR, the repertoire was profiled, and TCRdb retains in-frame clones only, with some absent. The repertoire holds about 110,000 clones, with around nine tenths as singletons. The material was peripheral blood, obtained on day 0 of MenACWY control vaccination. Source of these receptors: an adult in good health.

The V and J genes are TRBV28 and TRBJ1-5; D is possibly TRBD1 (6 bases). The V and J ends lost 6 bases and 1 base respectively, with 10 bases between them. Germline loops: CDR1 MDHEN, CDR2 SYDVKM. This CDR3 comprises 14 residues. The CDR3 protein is CASRTGISNQPQHF. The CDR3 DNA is TGTGCCAGCAGAACAGGGATAAGCAATCAGCCCCAGCATTTT. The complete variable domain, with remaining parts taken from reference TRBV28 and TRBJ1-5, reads DVKVTQSSRYLVKRTGEKVFLECVQDMDHENMFWYRQDPGLGLRLIYFSYDVKMKEKGDIPEGYSVSREKKERFSLILESASTNQTSMYLCASRTGISNQPQHFGDGTRLSIL.

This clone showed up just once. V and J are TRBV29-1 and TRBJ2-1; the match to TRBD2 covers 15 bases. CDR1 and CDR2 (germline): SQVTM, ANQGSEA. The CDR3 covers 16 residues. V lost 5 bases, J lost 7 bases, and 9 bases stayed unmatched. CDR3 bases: TGCAGCGTTCCCGGACTAGCGGGGGGGTCTCGTAATGAGCAGTTCTTC. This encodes CSVPGLAGGSRNEQFF.

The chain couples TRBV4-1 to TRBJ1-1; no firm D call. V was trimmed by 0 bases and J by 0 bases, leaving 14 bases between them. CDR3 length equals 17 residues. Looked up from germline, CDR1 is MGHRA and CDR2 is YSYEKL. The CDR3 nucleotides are TGCGCCAGCAGCCAAGATACCCTTGGCAGACTGAACACTGAAGCTTTCTTT. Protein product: CASSQDTLGRLNTEAFF.

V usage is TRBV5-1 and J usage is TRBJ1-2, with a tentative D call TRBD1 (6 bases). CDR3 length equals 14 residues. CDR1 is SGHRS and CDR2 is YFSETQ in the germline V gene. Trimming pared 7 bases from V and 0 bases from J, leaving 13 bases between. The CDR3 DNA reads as TGCGCCAGCGCCAAAGGGGGAGCTAACTATGGCTACACCTTC. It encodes CASAKGGANYGYTF.

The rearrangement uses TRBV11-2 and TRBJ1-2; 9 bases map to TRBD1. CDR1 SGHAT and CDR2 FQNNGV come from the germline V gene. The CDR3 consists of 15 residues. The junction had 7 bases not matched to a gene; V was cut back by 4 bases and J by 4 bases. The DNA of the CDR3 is TGTGCCAGCAGCTCCGGAACAGGGGGCAGCTATGGCTACACCTTC. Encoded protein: CASSSGTGGSYGYTF.

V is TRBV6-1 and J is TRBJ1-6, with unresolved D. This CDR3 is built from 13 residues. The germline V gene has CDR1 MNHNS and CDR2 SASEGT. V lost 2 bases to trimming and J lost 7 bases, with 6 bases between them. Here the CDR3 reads CASSERSNSPLHF. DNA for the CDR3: TGTGCCAGCAGTGAACGGTCGAATTCACCCCTCCACTTT.

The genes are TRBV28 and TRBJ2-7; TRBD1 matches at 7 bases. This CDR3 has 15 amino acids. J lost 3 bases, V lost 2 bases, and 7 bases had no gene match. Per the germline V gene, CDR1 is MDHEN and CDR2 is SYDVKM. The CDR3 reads CASSLDIGQVYEQYF. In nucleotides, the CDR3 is TGTGCCAGCAGTTTAGATATAGGACAGGTCTACGAGCAGTACTTC.